This entry concerns a single T cell receptor beta chain. Its antigen is undetermined. This sample was included in a study of vaccination effects on CD4 cells after COVID-19. At the level of the study: The participants, recipients of two vaccine doses, got either BNT162b2 or mRNA-1273. Findings of the study overall: Whether induced by infection or by vaccine, clones showed marked clonal contraction late after vaccination.

The CDR3 consists of 13 residues. Germline-derived CDR1 and CDR2 are SGHTS and YDEGEE. V lost 1 base, J lost 7 bases, and 9 bases lay in between. TCRdb's table, derived via immunoSEQ multiplex PCR, lists solely in-frame clones and lacks some. Of roughly 50,000 clones in the sample, over 75% were seen once. Antigen-specific CD4+ T cells were expanded with viral peptide pools in the ViraFEST assay before sequencing. Following a roughly 9-day culture, CD4+ T cells were purified. Peptides at roughly 10 ug/ml and IL-2 at roughly 9.3 IU/ml were added to about 2 million PBMC per well. The chain has TRBV5-8 and TRBJ1-5, with no clear D. The sequences come from CD4+ T cells from PBMCs cultured with HCoV-229E spike peptides, collected before COVID-19 vaccination. The TCR sequence derives from a human donor who received a COVID-19 vaccine. CDR3 region: CASSLISGQPQHF. CDR3 DNA: TGTGCCAGCAGCTTGATCTCGGGGCAGCCCCAGCATTTT.